This is a list of T cell receptor beta chains from one sample in a study of shared clonotypes between healthy human individuals. Produced via immunoSEQ multiplex PCR; TCRdb's table is partial and in-frame only. This sample has some 2 million clones, with about 95% found just once. Sequencing used naive CD8+ T cells sorted from blood. These receptors all come from a man younger than 30 in good health. The CDR3 runs from the conserved cysteine through the conserved F or W.

J,V,CDR3
TRBJ2-7,TRBV11-2,CASSIRSVYEQYF
TRBJ2-7,TRBV7-9,CASSPSLARRGEQYF
TRBJ2-1,TRBV4-2,CASRNPGLAGPGVNEQFF
TRBJ1-5,TRBV29-1,CSVVPWNQPQHF
TRBJ2-1,TRBV6-5,CASSYSGTAHNEQFF
TRBJ2-7,TRBV9,CASSVSPGQGAFEQYF
TRBJ1-4,TRBV1,CTSSQSTGWPVEKLFF
TRBJ2-1,TRBV7-2,CASSLVMGRSSYNEQFF
TRBJ1-2,TRBV5-1,CASSLEAGSGYGYTF
TRBJ1-1,TRBV12-5,CASGLLQKMNTEAFF
TRBJ2-1,TRBV30,CAWSVQGAYNEQFF
TRBJ2-2,TRBV27,CASSLLDDPNTGELFF
TRBJ2-2,TRBV7-9,CASSLDLRGRTGELFF
TRBJ1-1,TRBV19,CASKPKTGAEAFF
TRBJ2-7,TRBV19,CACSTGTGYEQYF
TRBJ2-1,TRBV27,CASSLGSPTHNEQFF
TRBJ2-6,TRBV4-3,CASSQDRATGANVLTF
TRBJ2-1,TRBV6-5,CASSSAGLAGFDEQFF
TRBJ1-2,TRBV7-9,CASSLAGKLGGYTF
TRBJ2-1,TRBV6-1,CASSESEYTTYNEQFF
TRBJ2-7,TRBV27,CASSGQGNSYEQYF
TRBJ1-2,TRBV9,CASSNLDSFNGYTF
TRBJ2-3,TRBV4-1,CASSQVGLAGDTQYF
TRBJ2-3,TRBV27,CASSHRESTDTQYF
TRBJ2-2,TRBV7-8,CASSGTNTGELFF
TRBJ2-7,TRBV7-9,CASSPDRSTYEQYF
TRBJ2-1,TRBV7-9,CASSSTGNEQFF
TRBJ2-3,TRBV28,CASSLLGQGGTSSTDTQYF
TRBJ1-1,TRBV4-3,CASSQAGGVMNTEAFF
TRBJ1-1,TRBV19,CASQPREFALNTEAFF
TRBJ1-1,TRBV2,CASSKGLTVNTEAFF
TRBJ2-2,TRBV7-6,CASSPLLKSANTGELFF
TRBJ1-1,TRBV4-1,CASSQARGAGTEAFF
TRBJ2-2,TRBV5-1,CASSLGSSMVSGELFF
TRBJ2-7,TRBV13,CASSLGGQGYEQYF
TRBJ1-6,TRBV4-1,CASSQETGAYSYNSPLHF
TRBJ2-7,TRBV27,CASSQAGPGRQYF
TRBJ2-1,TRBV29-1,CSVEGDTGGLEYNEQFF
TRBJ1-5,TRBV7-9,CASSSPTERGQPQHF
TRBJ2-5,TRBV11-2,CASSLDYSMQETQYF
TRBJ2-7,TRBV7-9,CASSKPGLYEQYF
TRBJ2-7,TRBV6-5,CASRTQPGQEYEQYF
TRBJ1-1,TRBV4-1,CASSQEFGRGTEAFF
TRBJ2-7,TRBV7-6,CASRDSMGEQYF
TRBJ2-1,TRBV12-5,CASGQGTGVEQFF